Following are 16 T cell receptor beta chains from one sample sequenced in a study of shared clonotypes between healthy human individuals. Clones were sequenced by immunoSEQ multiplex PCR, and TCRdb holds only the in-frame ones, with some missing. The sample holds under 700,000 clones, about 95% seen once. Positive CCR7 selection of CD45RO-negative cells yielded the naive CD8 cells, and terminally differentiated effector memory CD45RA+ cells were excluded. Sequenced material: naive CD8+ T cells sorted from blood. These TCRs come from a woman in her twenties or thirties in good health.

V usage is TRBV27 and J usage is TRBJ2-7; D call uncertain. With 1 base removed from V and 5 bases from J, the gap between germline ends came to 15 bases. This CDR3 has 15 amino acids. CDR1 is MNHEY, CDR2 SMNVEV, per germline (reference sequence). For the CDR3, the DNA is TGTGCCAGCAGTTTATGGGCAGGCACCCTCCACGAGCAGTACTTC. Translating it yields CASSLWAGTLHEQYF.

The chain employs TRBV7-9 and TRBJ2-7; 9 bases are a match to TRBD1. Germline V gene sequence: CDR1 SEHNR, CDR2 FQNEAQ (reference sequence). The CDR3 loop spans 17 amino acids. Trimming cost V 2 bases and J 7 bases; bases outside gene matches: 15. The CDR3 DNA follows: TGTGCCAGCAGCTTACCCCCGGACAGGGGCATCCTACGAGAGCAGTACTTC. This sequence encodes CASSLPPDRGILREQYF.

The V gene is TRBV28, the J gene TRBJ1-1; 7 nucleotides line up with TRBD1. This CDR3 comprises 17 residues. Per the germline V gene, CDR1 is MDHEN and CDR2 is SYDVKM. Trimming removed 5 bases from V and 11 bases from J; junction bases left unmatched: 23. The CDR3 nucleotides are TGTGCCAGCAGTCTTCCGGGACAGTGGGGGCGAGGGGTTAAGGCTTTCTTT. Amino acid sequence: CASSLPGQWGRGVKAFF. The full variable domain, completed using reference TRBV28 and TRBJ1-1, is DVKVTQSSRYLVKRTGEKVFLECVQDMDHENMFWYRQDPGLGLRLIYFSYDVKMKEKGDIPEGYSVSREKKERFSLILESASTNQTSMYLCASSLPGQWGRGVKAFFGQGTRLTVV.

The rearrangement joins TRBV6-5 to TRBJ1-2; D remains unclear. V gave up 5 bases and J gave up 4 bases, with 17 bases separating them. The CDR3 spans 15 residues. Germline loops: CDR1 MNHEY, CDR2 SVGAGI. CDR3 loop: CASSPPLGDAYGYTF. The CDR3 DNA is TGTGCCAGCAGTCCCCCTCTGGGAGACGCCTATGGCTACACCTTC.

V and J are TRBV11-2 and TRBJ2-7; possible D gene TRBD2, 6 bases. V lost 1 base to trimming and J lost 0 bases, with 10 bases between them. Germline CDR1 reads SGHAT; CDR2 reads FQNNGV. CDR3 length: 15 amino acids. The CDR3 DNA follows: TGTGCCAGCAGCTTAGTAGCGGACTACTCCTACGAGCAGTACTTC. Its translation: CASSLVADYSYEQYF.

The chain links TRBV18 to TRBJ2-7; a weak D match, TRBD1 (6 bases). CDR1 KGHSH and CDR2 LQKENI come from the germline V gene. The V end was cut by 3 bases, the J end by 6 bases, with 15 bases between. The CDR3 is made up of 14 amino acids. CDR3 DNA: TGTGCCAGCTCACCTGACGGACAGCTCCGCGAGCAGTACTTC. As protein: CASSPDGQLREQYF.

The chain employs TRBV27 and TRBJ1-1; D uncertain. Germline CDR1 MNHEY, CDR2 SMNVEV (reference sequence). Trimming left V 3 bases short and J 2 bases short, with 10 bases between. The CDR3 is made up of 14 amino acids. The CDR3 sequence is CASSLRAANTEAFF. CDR3 nucleotide sequence: TGTGCCAGCAGTTTGAGGGCAGCTAACACTGAAGCTTTCTTT.

The V call is TRBV7-9, the J call TRBJ2-7, with a tentative D call TRBD1 (6 bases). The germline gives CDR1 SEHNR, CDR2 FQNEAQ (reference sequence). This CDR3 has 16 amino acids. Trimming removed 5 bases from V and 3 bases from J, with 20 bases in between. CDR3 sequence reads: CASSVGPGVLLYEQYF. CDR3 bases: TGTGCCAGCAGCGTTGGACCAGGGGTCCTCCTCTACGAGCAGTACTTC.

The V call is TRBV28, the J call TRBJ2-5; D is possibly TRBD1 or TRBD2 (6 bases each). The DNA end is a closer match to TRBJ2-7, so the J assignment may be wrong. Germline values: CDR1 MDHEN, CDR2 SYDVKM. The CDR3 extends over 14 amino acids. This CDR3 reads CASNGGTKTYEQYF. CDR3 bases: TGTGCCAGCAATGGAGGGACAAAAACCTACGAGCAGTACTTC.

The chain couples TRBV27 to TRBJ1-1; a possible D gene is TRBD1 (5 bases). The CDR3 length is 12 residues. Trimming stripped 8 bases from V and 2 bases from J, with 9 bases between. Germline CDR1 reads MNHEY; CDR2 reads SMNVEV (reference sequence). CDR3 protein: CASGQGNTEAFF. In nucleotides, the CDR3 is TGTGCCAGCGGACAAGGCAACACTGAAGCTTTCTTT.

V usage is TRBV4-2 and J usage is TRBJ2-7, with D tentatively TRBD2 (5 bases). Germline values: CDR1 LGHNA, CDR2 YNFKEQ. The CDR3 sequence is 16 residues long. V was shortened by 0 bases and J by 2 bases, with 14 bases between the two germline ends. The chain's CDR3 is CASSQEAGAAAYEQYF. In nucleotides, the CDR3 is TGTGCCAGCAGCCAAGAAGCTGGAGCGGCTGCCTACGAGCAGTACTTC.

For this clone: The sample contains more than one DNA sequence encoding this CDR3. The J gene is TRBJ2-1, the V gene TRBV9; TRBD2 matches at 7 bases. The germline CDR1 and CDR2 sequences are SGDLS and YYNGEE. The CDR3 extends over 13 amino acids. V was clipped by 0 bases and J by 7 bases; unmatched bases: 1. The CDR3 region is CASSVEGGNEQFF. For the CDR3, the DNA is TGTGCCAGCAGCGTAGAGGGAGGGAATGAGCAGTTCTTC.

The V and J genes are TRBV7-8 and TRBJ1-1, with a tentative D call TRBD1 (5 bases). Trimming cost V 5 bases and J 7 bases, with 20 bases left between them. CDR1 and CDR2 from the germline V gene are SGHVS and FQNEAQ. The CDR3 has 15 amino acids. The CDR3: CASSPLGGSGDEAFF. The CDR3 DNA sequence: TGTGCCAGCAGCCCCCTTGGCGGATCGGGGGATGAAGCTTTCTTT.

The rearrangement uses TRBV7-9 and TRBJ2-7; D not resolved. The V gene's germline CDR1 is SEHNR and CDR2 FQNEAQ (reference sequence). V gave up 0 bases and J gave up 4 bases, with 7 bases separating them. The CDR3 spans 13 residues. The CDR3 nucleotides are TGTGCCAGCAGCTTAGCGCAGGATTACGAGCAGTACTTC. Protein sequence: CASSLAQDYEQYF.

The chain employs TRBV9 and TRBJ1-1, with D possibly matching TRBD1 (6 bases). The CDR3 is 16 residues long. The germline gives CDR1 SGDLS, CDR2 YYNGEE. Trimming removed 5 bases from V and 3 bases from J, with 20 bases in between. As DNA, the CDR3 is TGTGCCAGCAGTCCCCCAGGGGTTAGTAAGTACACTGAAGCTTTCTTT. Protein sequence: CASSPPGVSKYTEAFF.

In this sample, this clone turned up once. This chain links TRBV7-9 with TRBJ1-5; TRBD1 might be the D (5 bases). Germline V gives CDR1 SEHNR, CDR2 FQNEAQ (reference sequence). Trimming removed 7 bases at V and 2 bases at J, with 21 bases between. The CDR3 runs to 17 residues. CDR3 sequence reads: CASTPKGQGRGNQPQHF. DNA of the CDR3: TGTGCCAGCACTCCGAAGGGGCAGGGCCGGGGCAATCAGCCCCAGCATTTT.